The 3 T cell receptor beta chains presented below share a single source sample, sequenced in a study of blood T cell repertoires in COVID-19. The repertoire was sequenced with immunoSEQ multiplex PCR; TCRdb's copy has only in-frame clones and lacks some. Among 90,000 to 110,000 clones listed, over 80% were seen once. The sample comprised peripheral blood. Receptor source: a human donor in a cohort sampled during active COVID-19.

The rearrangement uses TRBV29-1 and TRBJ1-5; D uncertain. CDR3 length: 13 amino acids. Per germline, CDR1 SQVTM and CDR2 ANQGSEA. The V and J ends lost 2 bases and 3 bases respectively, with 8 bases between them. This chain's CDR3 is CSVELGANQPQHF. The CDR3 coding sequence is TGCAGCGTTGAATTGGGAGCCAATCAGCCCCAGCATTTT. Full variable domain (remainder filled in from reference TRBV29-1 and TRBJ1-5): SAVISQKPSRDICQRGTSLTIQCQVDSQVTMMFWYRQQPGQSLTLIATANQGSEATYESGFVIDKFPISRPNLTFSTLTVSNMSPEDSSIYLCSVELGANQPQHFGDGTRLSIL.

This chain joins TRBV7-2 and TRBJ2-1, with TRBD2 matching 7 bases. V gave up 1 base and J gave up 6 bases; unmatched junction bases: 15. Germline V gene lookup returns CDR1 SGHTA and CDR2 FQGNSA. This CDR3 contains 18 residues. The CDR3 region has the DNA TGTGCCAGCAGCTTAGATGAACGGGAGGTCGGCTACCGCAATGAGCAGTTCTTC. It yields the protein CASSLDEREVGYRNEQFF.

This chain uses TRBV9 with TRBJ1-1, with TRBD1 matching 8 bases. The CDR3 covers 19 residues. Looked up from germline, CDR1 is SGDLS and CDR2 is YYNGEE. Trimming at V came to 0 bases and at J to 3 bases, leaving 16 bases not matched to a gene. This CDR3 reads CASSVATIGRQGSDTEAFF. DNA of the CDR3: TGTGCCAGCAGCGTAGCTACTATCGGAAGACAGGGGTCGGACACTGAAGCTTTCTTT.